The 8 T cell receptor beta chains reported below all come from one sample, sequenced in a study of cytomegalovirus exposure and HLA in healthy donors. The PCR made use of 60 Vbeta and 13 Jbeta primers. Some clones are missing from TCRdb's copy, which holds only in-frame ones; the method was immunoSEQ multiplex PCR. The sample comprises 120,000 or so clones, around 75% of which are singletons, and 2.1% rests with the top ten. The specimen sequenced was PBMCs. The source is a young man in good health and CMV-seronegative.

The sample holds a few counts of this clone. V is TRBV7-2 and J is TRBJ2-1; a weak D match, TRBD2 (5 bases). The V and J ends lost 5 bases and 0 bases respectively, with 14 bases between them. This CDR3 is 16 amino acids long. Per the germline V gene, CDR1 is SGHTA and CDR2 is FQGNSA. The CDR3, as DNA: TGTGCCAGCAGCCCCGGGGAAGCTGCCTCCTACAATGAGCAGTTCTTC. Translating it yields CASSPGEAASYNEQFF.

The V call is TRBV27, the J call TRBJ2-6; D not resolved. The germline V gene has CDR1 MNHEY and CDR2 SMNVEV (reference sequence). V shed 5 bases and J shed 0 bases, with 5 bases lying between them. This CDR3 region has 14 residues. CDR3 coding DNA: TGTGCCAGCAGTCCCCGCTCTGGGGCCAACGTCCTGACTTTC. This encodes CASSPRSGANVLTF.

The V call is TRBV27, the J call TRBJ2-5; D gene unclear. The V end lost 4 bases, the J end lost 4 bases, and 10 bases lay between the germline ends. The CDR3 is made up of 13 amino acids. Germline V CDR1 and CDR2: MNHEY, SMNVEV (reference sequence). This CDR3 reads CASSSEVGETQYF. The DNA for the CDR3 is TGTGCCAGCAGTTCCGAGGTCGGAGAGACCCAGTACTTC.

This CDR3 reads CASSQGGVNYGYTF. The CDR3, as DNA: TGTGCCAGCAGCCAGGGGGGAGTTAACTATGGCTACACCTTC. The chain has TRBV6-1 and TRBJ1-2; TRBD1 agrees at 7 bases. Germline assignment: CDR1 MNHNS and CDR2 SASEGT. The ends lost 6 bases at V and 1 base at J; junction bases unmatched: 5. The CDR3 runs to 14 residues.

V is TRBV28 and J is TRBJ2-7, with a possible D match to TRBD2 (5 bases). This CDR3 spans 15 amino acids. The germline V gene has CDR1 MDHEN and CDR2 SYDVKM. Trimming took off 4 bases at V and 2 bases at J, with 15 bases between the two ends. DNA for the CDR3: TGTGCCAGCAGTTCCGCCTACGGAGGCCCCTACGAGCAGTACTTC. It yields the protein CASSSAYGGPYEQYF.

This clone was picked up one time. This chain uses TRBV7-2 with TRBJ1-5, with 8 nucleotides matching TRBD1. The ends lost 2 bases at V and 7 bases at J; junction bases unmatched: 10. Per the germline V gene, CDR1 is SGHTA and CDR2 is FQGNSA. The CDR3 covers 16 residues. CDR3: CASSLSGARGQQPQHF. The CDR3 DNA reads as TGTGCCAGCAGCTTATCAGGGGCCAGGGGGCAACAGCCCCAGCATTTT.

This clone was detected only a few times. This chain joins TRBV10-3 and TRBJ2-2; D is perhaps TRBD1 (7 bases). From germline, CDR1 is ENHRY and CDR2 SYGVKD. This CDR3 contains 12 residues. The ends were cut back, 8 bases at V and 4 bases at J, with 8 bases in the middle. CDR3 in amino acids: CAIQGGTGELFF. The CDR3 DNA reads TGTGCCATCCAGGGGGGCACCGGGGAGCTGTTTTTT.

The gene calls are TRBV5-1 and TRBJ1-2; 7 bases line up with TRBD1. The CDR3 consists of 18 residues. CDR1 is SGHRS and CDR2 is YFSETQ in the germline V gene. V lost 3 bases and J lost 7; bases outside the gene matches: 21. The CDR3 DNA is TGCGCCAGCAGCTACGGGACAGCGAATCGACCCGGGGCCTTTGGCTACACCTTC. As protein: CASSYGTANRPGAFGYTF.